The next 21 T cell receptor beta chains were all read from a single sample in a study of T-cell memory formation after mild COVID-19. TCRdb recomputed calls from the 5' RACE reads with MiXCR, one row per CDR3 protein. This table has approximately 240,000 distinct CDR3 sequences, over 15% appearing once. Material for sequencing was PBMCs or a T cell subset sorted from them (not recorded which). The receptors stem from a man aged 18 to 29 who had mild COVID-19 (a few samples of this study predate the infection). Cell type and time point are not known.

The CDR3 sequence is CASSLAGKVTIYF. CDR3 nucleotides: TGTGCCAGCAGCTTGGCGGGAAAGGTCACCATATATTTT. The chain uses TRBV5-5 and TRBJ1-3; D uncertain. V lost 0 bases and J 9 bases, leaving 10 bases between the germline ends. The germline CDR1 and CDR2 sequences are SGHKS and YYEKEE (reference sequence). CDR3 size: 13 residues.

This clonotype was counted only a few times. The chain is built from TRBV27 and TRBJ2-1, with 9 bases identical to TRBD2. Germline trimming cut 8 bases from V and 2 bases from J; bases unmatched to any gene: 7. The germline gives CDR1 MNHEY, CDR2 SMNVEV (reference sequence). This CDR3 has 15 amino acids. DNA of the CDR3: TGTGCCAGCCTCTTTGTAGCGGGGGCCTACAATGAGCAGTTCTTC. Translation: CASLFVAGAYNEQFF.

In this sample, this clonotype turned up a few times. The V call is TRBV6-6, the J call TRBJ1-2, with D perhaps matching TRBD1 (5 bases). V lost 3 bases and J 8 bases, leaving 19 bases between the germline ends. The CDR3 runs 15 residues. CDR1 is MNHNY and CDR2 is SVGAGI in the germline V gene (reference sequence). The CDR3, as DNA: TGTGCCAGCAGTTATACCCCTGGGGGGTCGAAAGGCTACACCTTC. It translates to CASSYTPGGSKGYTF.

This rearrangement joins TRBV7-6 to TRBJ2-5; 7 bases map to TRBD1. The germline V gene encodes CDR1 SGHVS and CDR2 FNYEAQ. The CDR3 is 15 residues long. J lost 7 bases, V lost 0 bases, and 8 bases had no gene match. CDR3 DNA: TGTGCCAGCAGCTTAGCGAGAGGGGGCGCGGGGACCCAGTACTTC. This codes for CASSLARGGAGTQYF.

V usage is TRBV24-1 and J usage is TRBJ1-2, with D possibly being TRBD1 (5 bases). The ends were cut back, 4 bases at V and 4 bases at J, with 6 bases in the middle. The CDR3 consists of 12 residues. In germline, CDR1 is KGHDR, CDR2 SFDVKD. The CDR3 sequence is CATSDGGYGYTF. The CDR3 DNA follows: TGTGCCACCAGTGACGGGGGCTATGGCTACACCTTC.

This clonotype was observed a few times. The chain recombines TRBV28 with TRBJ2-5; no clear D. The CDR3 contains 14 residues. Germline assignment: CDR1 MDHEN and CDR2 SYDVKM. Trimming removed 2 bases at V and 4 bases at J, with 11 bases between. The CDR3 here is CASSLATLRETQYF. DNA for the CDR3: TGTGCCAGCAGTTTAGCCACCCTTCGAGAGACCCAGTACTTC.

This clonotype has ten or more counts. The chain joins TRBV4-1 to TRBJ2-1; TRBD2 aligns across 13 bases. With V trimmed by 4 bases and J by 5 bases, 5 bases remained unmatched. CDR3 length: 16 residues. CDR1 is MGHRA, CDR2 YSYEKL, per germline. The CDR3 protein is CASSPRLAGGHNEQFF. CDR3 in DNA: TGCGCCAGCAGCCCGCGACTAGCGGGGGGCCACAATGAGCAGTTCTTC.

As concerns this clonotype: The junction and the germline gene differ at one end; a read error may be behind it. The chain combines TRBV6-1 with TRBJ1-3, with TRBD1 as a possible D gene (5 bases). This CDR3 contains 14 residues. From germline, CDR1 is MNHNS and CDR2 SASEGT. The CDR3 region has the DNA TGTGCCAGCAGTGGATCGCGGGGGAGAAACCCCATATATTTT. Translating gives CASSGSRGRNPIYF.

This chain joins TRBV4-3 and TRBJ2-1; D is unresolved. V lost 0 bases and J 8 bases, leaving 11 bases between the germline ends. CDR3 length: 14 residues. From germline, CDR1 is LGHNA and CDR2 YSLEER. CDR3 in amino acids: CASSQDIPTDEQFF. CDR3 DNA: TGCGCCAGCAGCCAAGATATCCCGACCGATGAGCAGTTCTTC.

The J gene is TRBJ1-1, the V gene TRBV20-1; D may be TRBD1 (6 bases). The V and J ends lost 5 bases and 5 bases respectively, with 15 bases between them. Germline assignment: CDR1 DFQATT and CDR2 SNEGSKA (reference sequence). CDR3 length: 13 residues. The CDR3, as DNA: TGCAGTGCTGGGGGGGGGGCCTGGACTGAAGCTTTCTTT. Translation: CSAGGGAWTEAFF.

This clonotype was found a few times. The chain uses TRBV12-3 or TRBV12-4 and TRBJ1-4; perhaps TRBD1 as D (5 bases). With 3 bases removed from V and 8 bases from J, the gap between germline ends came to 13 bases. The CDR3 spans 14 residues. DNA of the CDR3: TGTGCCAGCAGTTTTTTCCAGGGAAGGGAAAAACTGTTTTTT. This codes for CASSFFQGREKLFF.

This clonotype was picked up a small number of times. This chain uses TRBV18 with TRBJ2-3, with D perhaps given as TRBD1 or TRBD2 (5 bases each). Germline lookup yields CDR1 KGHSH and CDR2 LQKENI. This CDR3 has 15 amino acids. Trimming took off 3 bases at V and 1 base at J, with 11 bases between the two ends. Written as DNA, the CDR3 is TGTGCCAGCTCACCGGGGACCAGGGGCACAGATACGCAGTATTTT. Its translation is CASSPGTRGTDTQYF.

This rearrangement joins TRBV19 to TRBJ2-3; TRBD2 aligns across 8 bases. The CDR3 is 16 amino acids. Unmatched junction bases numbered 10, after V lost 7 bases and J lost 1 base. From germline, CDR1 is LNHDA and CDR2 SQIVND (reference sequence). Here the CDR3 reads CASTAREGLGTDTQYF. The CDR3 nucleotides are TGTGCCAGTACCGCCCGGGAGGGTCTTGGCACAGATACGCAGTATTTT.

This clonotype occurred a few times. J is TRBJ1-1 and V is TRBV2; D is ambiguous. This CDR3 contains 11 residues. The germline gives CDR1 SNHLY, CDR2 FYNNEI. Trimming stripped 2 bases from V and 7 bases from J, with 5 bases between. CDR3: CASSERGEAFF. CDR3 in DNA: TGTGCCAGCAGTGAACGGGGTGAAGCTTTCTTT.

This clonotype has a handful of counts. The chain combines TRBV6-2 or TRBV6-3 with TRBJ2-7; D gene ambiguous. Trimming pared 4 bases from V and 2 bases from J, leaving 12 bases between. CDR3 length equals 14 residues. Germline-derived CDR1 and CDR2 are MNHEY and SVGEGT. The CDR3 spells CASSSASVTYEQYV. CDR3 nucleotide sequence: TGTGCCAGCAGTTCGGCCAGCGTTACCTACGAGCAGTACGTC.

The J gene is TRBJ1-2, the V gene TRBV9; TRBD1 agrees at 7 bases. V dropped 0 bases and J dropped 3; count of bases not matched to a gene: 17. The V gene's germline CDR1 is SGDLS and CDR2 YYNGEE. The CDR3 extends over 19 amino acids. CDR3 region: CASSVGYSGVGQGDYGYTF. In DNA form, the CDR3 reads TGTGCCAGCAGCGTAGGATACAGCGGTGTCGGGCAGGGGGACTATGGCTACACCTTC.

The V and J genes are TRBV4-1 and TRBJ2-5; no clear D. Trimming stripped 4 bases from V and 7 bases from J, with 10 bases between. The CDR3 length is 12 residues. CDR1 and CDR2 from the germline V gene are MGHRA and YSYEKL. The chain's CDR3 is CASSLPLGTQYF. Here the CDR3 DNA reads TGCGCCAGCAGCCTGCCCCTCGGGACCCAGTACTTC.

This clonotype came up a few times. The chain employs TRBV12-3 or TRBV12-4 and TRBJ2-3, with TRBD1 as a possible D gene (5 bases). The CDR3 length is 13 residues. Deletions cut 3 bases from V and 4 bases from J, with 8 bases between. The CDR3 region is CASSFRGSDTQYF. The CDR3 DNA sequence: TGTGCCAGCAGTTTTAGGGGATCAGATACGCAGTATTTT.

The chain recombines TRBV12-3 or TRBV12-4 with TRBJ1-1, with D possibly being TRBD1 (5 bases). The CDR3 sequence is 13 residues long. Trimming left V 6 bases short and J 5 bases short, with 13 bases between. The CDR3: CASSHGGGTEAFF. The CDR3 DNA follows: TGTGCCAGCAGCCACGGGGGGGGGACTGAAGCTTTCTTT.

This clonotype has only a few counts. CDR3 sequence (DNA): TGTGCCAGTCTTAGGTATCCCACAGATACGCAGTATTTT. Its protein product is CASLRYPTDTQYF. This chain joins TRBV12-3 or TRBV12-4 and TRBJ2-3; D uncertain. Trimming took off 9 bases at V and 2 bases at J, with 12 bases between the two ends. The CDR3 length is 13 residues.

This clonotype was observed at least ten times. V is TRBV7-2 and J is TRBJ1-5; a possible D gene is TRBD1 (6 bases). CDR1 is SGHTA, CDR2 FQGNSA, per germline. Trimming stripped 4 bases from V and 5 bases from J, with 15 bases between. The CDR3 is 15 residues long. This chain's CDR3 is CASSSRTVEHQPQHF. As DNA, the CDR3 is TGTGCCAGCAGCTCGCGGACAGTGGAGCATCAGCCCCAGCATTTT.